These T cell receptor beta chains were read from a single sample in a study of T cell repertoires in cytomegalovirus infection. Antigens of these TCRs are unknown. TCRdb re-derived calls from the reads in MiXCR, one entry per CDR3 protein. The sample consists of 450,000 to 600,000 distinct CDR3 sequences, around 30% of them appearing once. Sample: cultured PBMCs, taken from culture after CMV antigen stimulation. The receptor source for this set is a human donor in good health (CMV status not recorded). Some clones in this sample may be carry-over from other donors' samples. The CDR3 runs from the conserved cysteine through the conserved F or W. D genes are given only for firm matches. The size entry is marked missing in some rows and otherwise reads once, few, many or a size class.

CDR3aa	CDR3nt	d_gene	abundance	v_gene	j_gene
CASSYPGTGGSRYGYTF	TGTGCCAGCAGTTACCCCGGGACAGGGGGTTCGAGATATGGCTACACCTTC	TRBD1	NA	TRBV6-2/TRBV6-3	TRBJ1-2
CASTYSGRSGTEAFF	TGTGCCAGCACCTATTCGGGGCGTTCGGGCACTGAAGCTTTCTTT	NA	many	TRBV7-2	TRBJ1-1
CASSVEVAVSTDTQYF	TGTGCCAGCAGCGTAGAGGTAGCGGTTAGCACAGATACGCAGTATTTT	NA	NA	TRBV9	TRBJ2-3
CASSLSVTGLAGDRQETQYF	TGTGCCAGCAGCTTAAGTGTGACGGGACTAGCGGGAGACCGCCAAGAGACCCAGTACTTC	TRBD2	NA	TRBV11-3	TRBJ2-5
CASSLASLGYNEQFF	TGTGCCAGCAGCTTAGCAAGTCTAGGTTACAATGAGCAGTTCTTC	NA	NA	TRBV7-6	TRBJ2-1
CASSFTGTGEDGYTF	TGCGCCAGCAGCTTTACCGGGACAGGGGAAGATGGCTACACCTTC	TRBD1	NA	TRBV4-1	TRBJ1-2
CASSIDRGRWGYTF	TGTGCCAGCAGTATAGACAGGGGGCGCTGGGGCTACACCTTC	TRBD1	few	TRBV7-2	TRBJ1-2
CASSPARDAISQYF	TGTGCCAGCAGCCCTGCACGGGACGCCATCTCCCAGTACTTC	NA	NA	TRBV9	TRBJ2-5
CASSLDQGKDSPLHF	TGTGCCAGCAGTCTAGACCAGGGGAAGGATTCACCCCTCCACTTT	NA	NA	TRBV4-1	TRBJ1-6
CSALGLAGGVTYNEQFF	TGCAGTGCCCTCGGACTAGCGGGAGGGGTTACCTACAATGAGCAGTTCTTC	TRBD2	NA	TRBV20-1	TRBJ2-1
CASSQVGGRRTEAFF	TGCGCCAGCAGCCAAGTGGGGGGAAGGAGGACTGAAGCTTTCTTT	NA	NA	TRBV4-1	TRBJ1-1
CAISVDRGEKLFF	TGTGCCATCAGCGTAGACAGGGGAGAAAAACTGTTTTTT	TRBD1	NA	TRBV10-3	TRBJ1-4
CASSYGSIYEQYF	TGTGCCAGCAGTTACGGGTCCATCTACGAGCAGTACTTC	NA	NA	TRBV6-2/TRBV6-3	TRBJ2-7
CASTPRGARKWSEQFF	TGTGCCAGCACCCCCCGCGGGGCGAGGAAGTGGAGTGAGCAGTTCTTC	NA	few	TRBV12-3/TRBV12-4	TRBJ2-1
CATSRDQSWGNTEAFF	TGTGCCACCAGCAGAGATCAATCCTGGGGGAACACTGAAGCTTTCTTT	NA	NA	TRBV15	TRBJ1-1
CASSPRPQPQHF	TGTGCCAGCAGCCCTCGTCCTCAGCCCCAGCATTTT	NA	NA	TRBV12-3/TRBV12-4	TRBJ1-5
CASSSEFAATNEKLFF	TGCGCCAGCAGCTCGGAATTTGCCGCAACTAATGAAAAACTGTTTTTT	NA	NA	TRBV5-1	TRBJ1-4
CASREGTADGELFF	TGTGCCAGCAGGGAAGGGACCGCCGACGGGGAGCTGTTTTTT	NA	NA	TRBV6-2/TRBV6-3	TRBJ2-2
CASSPPANRDTGQETQYF	TGTGCCAGCAGCCCCCCGGCAAACCGGGACACCGGCCAAGAGACCCAGTACTTC	NA	few	TRBV7-9	TRBJ2-5
CASSSPTQNEKLFF	TGTGCCAGCAGCTCCCCGACCCAAAATGAAAAACTGTTTTTT	NA	NA	TRBV5-6	TRBJ1-4
CASSTIQGALRETQYF	TGTGCCAGCAGCACAATACAGGGGGCGCTGAGGGAGACCCAGTACTTC	TRBD1	NA	TRBV7-2	TRBJ2-5
CASSVTTGDAGKTIYF	TGTGCCAGCAGCGTTACAACAGGGGACGCGGGAAAAACCATATATTTT	TRBD1	NA	TRBV7-2	TRBJ1-3
CSADVRLASSTDTQYF	TGCAGTGCTGATGTTCGACTAGCGTCTAGCACAGATACGCAGTATTTT	TRBD2	NA	TRBV20-1	TRBJ2-3
CASSLARTLDQPQHF	TGTGCCAGCAGCTTAGCCAGGACGCTGGATCAGCCCCAGCATTTT	NA	few	TRBV7-2	TRBJ1-5
CASSYGWSVQETQYF	TGTGCCAGCAGTTATGGATGGAGCGTTCAAGAGACCCAGTACTTC	NA	NA	TRBV6-1	TRBJ2-5
CASSAEAGVIPHEQYF	TGTGCCAGCAGCGCCGAGGCGGGAGTCATCCCCCACGAGCAGTACTTC	TRBD2	NA	TRBV7-8	TRBJ2-7
CASSPRRLAGGYEQYF	TGTGCCAGCAGCCCCCGGCGTCTAGCGGGAGGGTACGAGCAGTACTTC	TRBD2	NA	TRBV7-8	TRBJ2-7
CASSLDLNPYNEQFF	TGTGCCAGCAGTCTCGACCTTAACCCTTACAATGAGCAGTTCTTC	NA	NA	TRBV6-5	TRBJ2-1
CAISDRPRGDEAFF	TGTGCCATCTCAGACCGTCCCCGGGGTGATGAAGCTTTCTTT	NA	few	TRBV11-2	TRBJ1-1